The rows below give T cell receptor beta chains drawn from one sample of a study of cytomegalovirus exposure and HLA in healthy donors. Sequencing was performed with immunoSEQ multiplex PCR; in TCRdb, only in-frame clones are kept and a portion is missing. The table shows about 140,000 clones, with around 80% occurring only once. The sequenced sample was PBMCs. Receptor source: a man aged 40-50 years in good health and CMV-seronegative. Both conserved end residues are part of each CDR3.

V: TRBV7-3
CDR3: CASLPHSGNTEAFF

V: TRBV5-1
CDR3: CASSLDGQGRNTEAFF

V: TRBV14
CDR3: CASSQDGGFYGYTF

V: TRBV13
CDR3: CASSLAGTGDYEQYF

V: TRBV4-1
CDR3: CASSQVRRTGSEKLFF

V: TRBV6-1
CDR3: CATNPGGNVGTQYF

V: TRBV18
CDR3: CASSPTISTYNEQFF

V: TRBV5-1
CDR3: CASSSTGTLNTGELFF

V: TRBV2
CDR3: CASSERGVGNQPQHF

V: TRBV5-1
CDR3: CASSLDGGDYEQYF

V: TRBV5-1
CDR3: CASSQEDTSGTDTQYF

V: TRBV13
CDR3: CASSWAGTGGPGETQYF

V: TRBV7-6
CDR3: CASSLDRETTNEKLFF

V: TRBV5-1
CDR3: CASSLAGGSYEQYF

V: TRBV7-2
CDR3: CASSFVAGGTDTQYF

V: TRBV19
CDR3: CASMGPGANVLTF

V: TRBV27
CDR3: CASSFRTDYEQYF

V: TRBV7-8
CDR3: CANSSWDFANTGELFF

V: TRBV7-8
CDR3: CASSWGQGATNEKLFF

V: TRBV28
CDR3: CASSLGGNEQFF

V: TRBV27
CDR3: CASSLSGQGFAYEQYF

V: TRBV19
CDR3: CASYQRADRGRPNTEAFF

V: TRBV6-6
CDR3: CASMLAGYTDTQYF

V: TRBV19
CDR3: CASTPSSDPYNEQFF

V: TRBV19
CDR3: CASSILAGGQEQFF

V: TRBV10-1
CDR3: CASSDQVAGNYNEQFF

V: TRBV6-5
CDR3: CASSPPGTDSGQYF

V: TRBV2
CDR3: CASSADREEEGELFF

V: TRBV6-1
CDR3: CASSVDRDYGYTF

V: TRBV7-9
CDR3: CASSQDRGGEKLFF

V: TRBV7-7
CDR3: CASSLGGLTTQETQYF

V: TRBV15
CDR3: CATSRPDWALANEKLFF

V: TRBV27
CDR3: CASSVRDDYEQYF

V: TRBV2
CDR3: CASGRTGINYGYTF

V: TRBV11-1
CDR3: CASSLGQGSAYEQYF

V: TRBV5-4
CDR3: CASSLGAGSTDTQYF

V: TRBV10-3
CDR3: CAISVTSGGPFPDTQYF

V: TRBV7-9
CDR3: CASTPTEDYEQYF

V: TRBV11-2
CDR3: CASSHSRQGSTDTQYF

V: TRBV18
CDR3: CASSLRQIQETQYF

V: TRBV6-4
CDR3: CASSDSTGGAPDTQYF

V: TRBV4-2
CDR3: CASSQTSGRKSGYNEQFF

V: TRBV7-9
CDR3: CASSAWGDTDTQYF

V: TRBV15
CDR3: CATKSGSQPQHF

V: TRBV7-9
CDR3: CASSLGTGSNEQFF

V: TRBV21-1
CDR3: CASQTGMNTEAFF

V: TRBV7-3
CDR3: CASRTGTANTGELFF

V: TRBV5-4
CDR3: CASSKTLLTDTQYF

V: TRBV19
CDR3: CASSIGQGAPNEQFF

V: TRBV5-1
CDR3: CASSQTRLSYEQYF

V: TRBV29-1
CDR3: CSVGLADFYEQYF

V: TRBV7-9
CDR3: CASSRGLDMNTGELFF

V: TRBV7-6
CDR3: CASSLGAQRETQYF

V: TRBV6-5
CDR3: CASSLLGGPDTDTQYF

V: TRBV7-8
CDR3: CASSLGPGTGRREQYF

V: TRBV14
CDR3: CASSEWGHRDNEQFF

V: TRBV9
CDR3: CASSPGLAGWETQYF

V: TRBV6-1
CDR3: CASSERTGGSGGQYTGELFF

V: TRBV2
CDR3: CASSEDTGKETQYF